Sequencing of this T cell receptor beta chain was carried out in a study of cytomegalovirus exposure and HLA in healthy donors. Study outcomes and limitations: There were under 200 TCR beta chains listed as cytomegalovirus-associated. In vitro confirmation showed a few CMV-associated chains to be CMV antigen specific.

Germline CDR1 reads SGHTA; CDR2 reads FQGTGA. The CDR3 loop spans 16 amino acids. V was cut by 3 bases and J by 4 bases, with 16 bases left in between. Turning to this clone: The antigen remains unidentified.

The data were produced by immunoSEQ multiplex PCR, yet TCRdb's version contains in-frame clones alone and is incomplete. The repertoire holds more than 300,000 clones, with around 86% as singletons. The V and J genes are TRBV7-3 and TRBJ2-1; D is possibly TRBD2 (6 bases). This clonotype originated in a woman between 18 and 29 years old in good health and CMV-seronegative. Sequencing was carried out using PBMCs. The CDR3 nucleotides are TGTGCCAGCAGCTTGGGTCCGGACTATCGGTACAATGAGCAGTTCTTC. Translating gives CASSLGPDYRYNEQFF.